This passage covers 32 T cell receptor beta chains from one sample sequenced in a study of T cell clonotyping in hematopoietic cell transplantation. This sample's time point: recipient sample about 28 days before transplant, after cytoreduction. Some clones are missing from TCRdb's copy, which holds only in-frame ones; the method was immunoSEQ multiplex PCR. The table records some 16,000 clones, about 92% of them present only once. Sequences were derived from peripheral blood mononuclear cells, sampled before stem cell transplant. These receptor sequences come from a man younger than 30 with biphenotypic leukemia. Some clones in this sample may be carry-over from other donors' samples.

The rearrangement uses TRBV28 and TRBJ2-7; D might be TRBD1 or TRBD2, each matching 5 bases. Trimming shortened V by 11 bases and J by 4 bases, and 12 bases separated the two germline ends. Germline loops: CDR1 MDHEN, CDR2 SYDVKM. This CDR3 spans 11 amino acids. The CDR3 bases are TGTGCCTCCGAAGGGGAGTACGAGCAGTACTTC. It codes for CASEGEYEQYF.

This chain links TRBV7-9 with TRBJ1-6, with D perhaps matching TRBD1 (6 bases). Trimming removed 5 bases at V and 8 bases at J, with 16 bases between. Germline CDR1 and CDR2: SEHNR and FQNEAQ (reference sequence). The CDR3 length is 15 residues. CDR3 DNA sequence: TGTGCCAGCAGCCTACAGGGAACCCCTGATTCACCCCTCCACTTT. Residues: CASSLQGTPDSPLHF.

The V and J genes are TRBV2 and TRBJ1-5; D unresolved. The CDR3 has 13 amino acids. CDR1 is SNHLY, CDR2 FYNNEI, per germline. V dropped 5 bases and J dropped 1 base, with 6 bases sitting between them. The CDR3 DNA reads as TGTGCCAGCAGTAGACTGAGCAATCAGCCCCAGCATTTT. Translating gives CASSRLSNQPQHF.

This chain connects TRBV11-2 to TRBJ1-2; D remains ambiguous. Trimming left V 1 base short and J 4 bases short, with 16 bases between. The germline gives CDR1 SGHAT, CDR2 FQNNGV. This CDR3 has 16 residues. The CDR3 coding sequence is TGTGCCAGCAGCTTAGTTAGGACCCCTATAGGCTATGGCTACACCTTC. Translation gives CASSLVRTPIGYGYTF.

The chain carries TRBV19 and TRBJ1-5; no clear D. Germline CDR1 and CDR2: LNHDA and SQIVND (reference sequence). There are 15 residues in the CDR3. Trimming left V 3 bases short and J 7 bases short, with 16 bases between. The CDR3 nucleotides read TGTGCCAGTAGTATGGTCAAGGTGGGAGGGCAGCCCCAGCATTTT. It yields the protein CASSMVKVGGQPQHF.

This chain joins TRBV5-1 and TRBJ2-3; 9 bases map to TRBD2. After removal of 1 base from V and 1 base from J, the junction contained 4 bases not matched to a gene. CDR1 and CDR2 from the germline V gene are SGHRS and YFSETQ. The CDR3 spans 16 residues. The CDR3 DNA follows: TGCGCCAGCAGCTTGTACGTAGCGGGGGGCACAGATACGCAGTATTTT. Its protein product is CASSLYVAGGTDTQYF.

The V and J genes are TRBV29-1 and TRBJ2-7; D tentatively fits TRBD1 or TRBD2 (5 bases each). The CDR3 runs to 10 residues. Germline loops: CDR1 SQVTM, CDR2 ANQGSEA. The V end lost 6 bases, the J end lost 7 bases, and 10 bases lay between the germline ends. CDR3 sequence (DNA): TGCAGCGTGGGGACGGGGGAGCAGTACTTC. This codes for CSVGTGEQYF.

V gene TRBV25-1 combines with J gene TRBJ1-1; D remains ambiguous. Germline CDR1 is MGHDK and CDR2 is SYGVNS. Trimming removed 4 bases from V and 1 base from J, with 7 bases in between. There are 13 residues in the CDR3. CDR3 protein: CASSVVGNTEAFF. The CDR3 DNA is TGTGCCAGCAGTGTTGTAGGGAACACTGAAGCTTTCTTT.

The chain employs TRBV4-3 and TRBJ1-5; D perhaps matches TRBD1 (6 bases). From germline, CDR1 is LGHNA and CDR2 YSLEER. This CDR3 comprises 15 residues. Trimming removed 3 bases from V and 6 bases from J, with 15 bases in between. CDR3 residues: CASSQEITGFQPQHF. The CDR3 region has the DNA TGCGCCAGCAGCCAGGAGATCACAGGGTTTCAGCCCCAGCATTTT.

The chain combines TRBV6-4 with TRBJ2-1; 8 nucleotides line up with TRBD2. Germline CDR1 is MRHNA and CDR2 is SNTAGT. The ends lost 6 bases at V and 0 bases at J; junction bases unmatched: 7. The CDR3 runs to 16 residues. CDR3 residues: CASSDAGGGSYNEQFF. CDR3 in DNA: TGTGCCAGCAGCGACGCCGGGGGGGGCTCCTACAATGAGCAGTTCTTC.

The CDR3 DNA sequence: TGTGCCAGTAGTACCCGGGACAGGGTCCACGAGCAGTACTTC. Translation gives CASSTRDRVHEQYF. The chain combines TRBV19 with TRBJ2-7; 9 bases are a match to TRBD1. From germline, CDR1 is LNHDA and CDR2 SQIVND (reference sequence). With 4 bases clipped from V and 5 bases from J, the junction kept 6 bases outside the gene matches. The CDR3 sequence is 14 residues long.

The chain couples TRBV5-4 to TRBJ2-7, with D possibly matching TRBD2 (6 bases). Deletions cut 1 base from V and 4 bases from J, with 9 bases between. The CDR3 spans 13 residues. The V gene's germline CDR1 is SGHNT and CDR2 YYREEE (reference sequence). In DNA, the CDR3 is TGTGCCAGCAGCTTGCCGGGGGAGTACGAGCAGTACTTC. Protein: CASSLPGEYEQYF.

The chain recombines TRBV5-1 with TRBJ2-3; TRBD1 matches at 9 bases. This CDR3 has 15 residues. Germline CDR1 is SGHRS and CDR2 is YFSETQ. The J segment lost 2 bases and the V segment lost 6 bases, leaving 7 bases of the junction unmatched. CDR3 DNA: TGCGCCAGCACCCCCGACAGGGGGAACACAGATACGCAGTATTTT. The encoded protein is CASTPDRGNTDTQYF.

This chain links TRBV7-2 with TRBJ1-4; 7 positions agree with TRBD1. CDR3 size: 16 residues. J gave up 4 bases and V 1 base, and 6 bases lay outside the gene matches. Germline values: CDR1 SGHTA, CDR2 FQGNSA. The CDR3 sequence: CASSLEGGQLNEKLFF. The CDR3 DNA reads TGTGCCAGCAGCTTAGAGGGGGGACAGCTTAATGAAAAACTGTTTTTT. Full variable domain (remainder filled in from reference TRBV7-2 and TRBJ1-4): GAGVSQSPSNKVTEKGKDVELRCDPISGHTALYWYRQSLGQGLEFLIYFQGNSAPDKSGLPSDRFSAERTGGSVSTLTIQRTQQEDSAVYLCASSLEGGQLNEKLFFGSGTQLSVL.

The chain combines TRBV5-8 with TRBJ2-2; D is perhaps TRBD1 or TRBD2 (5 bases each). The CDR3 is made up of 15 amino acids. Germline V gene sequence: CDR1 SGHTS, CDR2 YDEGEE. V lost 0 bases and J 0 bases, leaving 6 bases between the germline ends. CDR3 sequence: CASSLVGANTGELFF. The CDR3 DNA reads TGTGCCAGCAGCTTGGTGGGGGCGAACACCGGGGAGCTGTTTTTT.

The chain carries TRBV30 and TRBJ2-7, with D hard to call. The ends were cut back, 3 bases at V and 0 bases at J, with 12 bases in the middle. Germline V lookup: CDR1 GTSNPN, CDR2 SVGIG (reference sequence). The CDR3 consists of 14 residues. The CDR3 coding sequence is TGTGCCTGGAGCGATGGTAGAAGCTCCTACGAGCAGTACTTC. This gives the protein CAWSDGRSSYEQYF.

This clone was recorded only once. The CDR3 nucleotides are TGTGCCATCCACTCAGGGTATGGCTACACCTTC. Encoded protein: CAIHSGYGYTF. The chain combines TRBV10-3 with TRBJ1-2; tentatively, D is TRBD1 (5 bases). The CDR3 sequence is 11 residues long. Trimming took off 8 bases at V and 5 bases at J, with 9 bases between the two ends. The germline gives CDR1 ENHRY, CDR2 SYGVKD.

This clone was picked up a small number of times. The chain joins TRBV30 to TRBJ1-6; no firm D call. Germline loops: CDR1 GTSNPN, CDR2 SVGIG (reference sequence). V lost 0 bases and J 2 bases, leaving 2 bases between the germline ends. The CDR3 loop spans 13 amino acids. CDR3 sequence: CAWSVTYNSPLHF. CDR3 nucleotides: TGTGCCTGGAGTGTTACCTATAATTCACCCCTCCACTTT.

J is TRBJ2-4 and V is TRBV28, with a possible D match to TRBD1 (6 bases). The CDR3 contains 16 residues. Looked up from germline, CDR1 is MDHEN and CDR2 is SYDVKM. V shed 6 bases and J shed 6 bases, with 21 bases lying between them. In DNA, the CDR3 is TGTGCCAGCAGCTCCCCCAAGGCAGGGGCCGGAAACATTCAGTACTTC. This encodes CASSSPKAGAGNIQYF.

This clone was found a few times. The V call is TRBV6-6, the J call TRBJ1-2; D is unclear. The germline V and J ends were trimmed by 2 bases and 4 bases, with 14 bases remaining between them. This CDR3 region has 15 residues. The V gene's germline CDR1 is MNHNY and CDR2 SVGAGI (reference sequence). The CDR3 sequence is CASSYAYQMGYGYTF. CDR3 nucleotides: TGTGCCAGCAGTTACGCATACCAGATGGGCTATGGCTACACCTTC.

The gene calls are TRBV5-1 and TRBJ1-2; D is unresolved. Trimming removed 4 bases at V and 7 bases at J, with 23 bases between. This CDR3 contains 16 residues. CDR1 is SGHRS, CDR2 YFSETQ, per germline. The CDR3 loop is CASSLFLRDISGGYTF. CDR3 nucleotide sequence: TGCGCCAGCAGCCTTTTTCTTCGGGATATCTCAGGTGGCTACACCTTC.

The CDR3 nucleotides are TGCGCCAGCAGCCCGCGGACAGGGGAAGGGCAGCCCCAGCATTTT. Amino acids: CASSPRTGEGQPQHF. The gene calls are TRBV4-3 and TRBJ1-5, with TRBD1 matching 9 bases. The CDR3 contains 15 residues. V was pared by 4 bases and J by 7 bases, with 8 bases of the junction left unmatched. Per germline, CDR1 LGHNA and CDR2 YSLEER.

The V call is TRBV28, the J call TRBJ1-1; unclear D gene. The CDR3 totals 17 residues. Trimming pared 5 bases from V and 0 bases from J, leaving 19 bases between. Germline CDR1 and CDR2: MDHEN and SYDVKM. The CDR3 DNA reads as TGTGCCAGCAGTCCCCGTTCTCCACGACCCCTGAACACTGAAGCTTTCTTT. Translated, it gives CASSPRSPRPLNTEAFF.

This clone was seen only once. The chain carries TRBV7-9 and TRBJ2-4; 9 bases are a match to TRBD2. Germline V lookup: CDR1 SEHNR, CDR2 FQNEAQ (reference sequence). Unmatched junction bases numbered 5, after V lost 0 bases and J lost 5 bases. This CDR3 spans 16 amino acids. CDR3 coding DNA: TGTGCCAGCAGCTTAGCTGTAGCGGGGGCCCAAAACATTCAGTACTTC. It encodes CASSLAVAGAQNIQYF.

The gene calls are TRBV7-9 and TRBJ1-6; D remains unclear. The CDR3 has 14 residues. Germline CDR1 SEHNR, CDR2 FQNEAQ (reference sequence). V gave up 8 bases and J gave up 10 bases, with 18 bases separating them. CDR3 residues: CASGYALGGSPLHF. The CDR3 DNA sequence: TGTGCCAGCGGTTACGCCTTAGGAGGATCACCCCTCCACTTT. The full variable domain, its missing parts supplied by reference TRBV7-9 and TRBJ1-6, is DTGVSQNPRHKITKRGQNVTFRCDPISEHNRLYWYRQTLGQGPEFLTYFQNEAQLEKSRLLSDRFSAERPKGSFSTLEIQRTEQGDSAMYLCASGYALGGSPLHFGNGTRLTVT.

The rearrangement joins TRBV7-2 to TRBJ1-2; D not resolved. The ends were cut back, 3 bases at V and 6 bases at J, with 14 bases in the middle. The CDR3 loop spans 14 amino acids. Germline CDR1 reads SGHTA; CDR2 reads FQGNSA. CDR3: CASSFYGLEHGYTF. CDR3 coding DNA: TGTGCCAGCAGCTTTTATGGACTCGAGCATGGCTACACCTTC. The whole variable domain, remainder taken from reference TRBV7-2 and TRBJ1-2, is GAGVSQSPSNKVTEKGKDVELRCDPISGHTALYWYRQSLGQGLEFLIYFQGNSAPDKSGLPSDRFSAERTGGSVSTLTIQRTQQEDSAVYLCASSFYGLEHGYTFGSGTRLTVV.

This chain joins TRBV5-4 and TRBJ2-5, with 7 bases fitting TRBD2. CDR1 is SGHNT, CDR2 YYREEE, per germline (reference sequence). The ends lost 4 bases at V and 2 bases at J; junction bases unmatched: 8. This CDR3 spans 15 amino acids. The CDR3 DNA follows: TGTGCCAGCAGCGCGACTTTTAGCGGGCAAGAGACCCAGTACTTC. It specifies CASSATFSGQETQYF.

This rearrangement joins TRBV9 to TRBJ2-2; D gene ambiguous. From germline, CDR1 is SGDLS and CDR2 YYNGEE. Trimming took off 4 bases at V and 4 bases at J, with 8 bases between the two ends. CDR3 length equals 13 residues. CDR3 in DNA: TGTGCCAGCAGCCTTATAAGCACCGGGGAGCTGTTTTTT. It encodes CASSLISTGELFF.

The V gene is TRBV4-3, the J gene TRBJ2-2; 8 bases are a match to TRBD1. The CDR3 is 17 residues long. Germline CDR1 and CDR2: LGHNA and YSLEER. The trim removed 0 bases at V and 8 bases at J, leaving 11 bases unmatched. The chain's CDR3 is CASSQEGPGGEWGELFF. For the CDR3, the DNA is TGCGCCAGCAGCCAAGAGGGGCCAGGGGGCGAGTGGGGGGAGCTGTTTTTT.

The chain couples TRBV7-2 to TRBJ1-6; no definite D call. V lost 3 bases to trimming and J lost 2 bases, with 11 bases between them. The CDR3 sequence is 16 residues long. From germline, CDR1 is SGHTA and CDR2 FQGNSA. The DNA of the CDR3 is TGTGCCAGCAGCTTTTCCCAGGTCCCCTATAATTCACCCCTCCACTTT. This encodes CASSFSQVPYNSPLHF.

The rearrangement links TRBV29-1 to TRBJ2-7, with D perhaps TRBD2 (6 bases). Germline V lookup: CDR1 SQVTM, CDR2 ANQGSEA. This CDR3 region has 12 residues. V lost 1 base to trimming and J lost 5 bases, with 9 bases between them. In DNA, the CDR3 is TGCAGCGTTGAAGGCGGGGCAAACGAGCAGTACTTC. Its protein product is CSVEGGANEQYF.

The CDR3 nucleotides read TGCGCCTCCTTTAGACAGGCTGACCTTGGGGTACCCCAGCATTTT. As protein: CASFRQADLGVPQHF. The rearrangement joins TRBV4-3 to TRBJ1-5; tentatively, D is TRBD1 (6 bases). The CDR3 loop spans 15 amino acids. V lost 11 bases to trimming and J lost 10 bases, with 27 bases between them. Germline lookup yields CDR1 LGHNA and CDR2 YSLEER.